This TCR beta chain was found in a study of neurological immune-mediated disorders. This clonotype was recorded at least ten times. The authors made cDNA by 5'RACE with 10-nucleotide random UMIs. TCRdb re-called the 5' RACE reads with MiXCR, one entry per CDR3 protein. The repertoire holds roughly 98,000 distinct CDR3 sequences, with under 15% as singletons. Germline CDR1 reads ENHRY; CDR2 reads SYGVKD. The CDR3 has 15 residues. V was clipped by 3 bases and J by 2 bases, with 12 bases between them. Time point in this sample: longitudinal time-point 2. The gene calls are TRBV10-3 and TRBJ2-3; D may be TRBD2 (5 bases). What was sequenced was PBMCs. The receptor comes from a female donor with HTLV-1-associated myelopathy (HAM/TSP). The CDR3: CAISDDEGNTDTQYF. DNA of the CDR3: TGTGCCATCAGTGACGATGAGGGAAACACAGATACGCAGTATTTT.